The source of this TCR beta chain is a study of breast tumors, draining lymph nodes, adjacent tissues. The lymph nodes were axillary draining lymph nodes from breast cancer patients. This clonotype was counted only a few times. Its antigen is undetermined. The CDR3 length is 19 residues. Germline loops: CDR1 MNHEY, CDR2 SMNVEV (reference sequence). Trimming took 5 bases from V and 6 from J; bases not matched to a gene: 16. Study results and caveats: Findings are consistent with lymph node origin and intratumoral expansion of most tumor T cells. Tumor T cell lymph node origin was a supported hypothesis, not proven. Luminal-like breast cancer showed significantly higher tumor–nontumor repertoire similarity than basal-like. Tumor TCR diversity was below lymph nodes but above nontumor tissue.

MiXCR, run by TCRdb on the multiplex PCR reads, gives a single entry per CDR3 protein. The sample records around 130,000 distinct CDR3 sequences, around 20% being singletons. Input material: axillary lymph node tissue. This receptor was obtained from a female donor with breast cancer. Some clones in this sample may be carry-over from other donors' samples. This sequence joins TRBV27 and TRBJ2-5; 15 bases fit TRBD2. The CDR3 nucleotides read TGTGCCAGCAGTCCCCGGACTAGCGGGAGGGCCGTCAACGTAAAGACCCAGTACTTC. This translates into CASSPRTSGRAVNVKTQYF.